The 16 T cell receptor beta chains given below trace back to one sample, sequenced in a study of OX40 agonist ivuxolimab in advanced cancers. The method was immunoSEQ multiplex PCR; TCRdb's version includes in-frame clones alone and lacks a portion of them. The repertoire has approximately 66,000 clones, around 86% of them found once; the top ten carry approximately 0.73%. Sequencing was performed on CD4+ or CD8+ T cells sorted from blood, taken in a trial of the OX40 agonist ivuxolimab. The receptors originated from an adult with an advanced solid tumor such as melanoma, head and neck, liver or kidney cancer.

The chain has TRBV2 and TRBJ2-5; D is unclear. CDR3 length equals 13 residues. Germline-derived CDR1 and CDR2 are SNHLY and FYNNEI. The ends were cut back, 7 bases at V and 3 bases at J, with 12 bases in the middle. The chain's CDR3 is CASTMDGEETQYF. The CDR3 DNA is TGTGCCAGCACTATGGACGGAGAAGAGACCCAGTACTTC. Full variable domain (outside the CDR3, taken from reference TRBV2 and TRBJ2-5): EPEVTQTPSHQVTQMGQEVILRCVPISNHLYFYWYRQILGQKVEFLVSFYNNEISEKSEIFDDQFSVERPDGSNFTLKIRSTKLEDSAMYFCASTMDGEETQYFGPGTRLLVL.

The chain uses TRBV28 and TRBJ1-1; D remains ambiguous. V was clipped by 6 bases and J by 4 bases, with 15 bases between them. The CDR3 sequence is 14 residues long. CDR1 MDHEN and CDR2 SYDVKM come from the germline V gene. The CDR3 DNA reads TGTGCCAGCAGGCGCCGGCCCGAACGCACTGAAGCTTTCTTT. This codes for CASRRRPERTEAFF.

This rearrangement joins TRBV18 to TRBJ2-1; possibly TRBD1 for D (6 bases). CDR1 is KGHSH and CDR2 is LQKENI in the germline V gene. V was shortened by 3 bases and J by 5 bases, with 20 bases between the two germline ends. The CDR3 runs to 17 residues. For the CDR3, the DNA is TGTGCCAGCTCACCGAGGAGGTGGGACAACAGGAACAATGAGCAGTTCTTC. Protein product: CASSPRRWDNRNNEQFF.

The chain is built from TRBV19 and TRBJ1-1; 11 bases agree with TRBD1. Losses at the gene ends were 4 bases for V and 6 bases for J; bases not matched to a gene: 10. The CDR3 length is 16 residues. Looked up from germline, CDR1 is LNHDA and CDR2 is SQIVND (reference sequence). The CDR3: CASSRTGGRRSAEAFF. The CDR3 coding sequence is TGTGCCAGTAGTAGGACAGGGGGCAGACGTTCCGCTGAAGCTTTCTTT.

By sample fraction, this clone is medium-sized. This rearrangement joins TRBV9 to TRBJ2-2, with a possible D match to TRBD2 (5 bases). Germline-derived CDR1 and CDR2 are SGDLS and YYNGEE. The CDR3 has 15 amino acids. Trimming removed 3 bases at V and 7 bases at J, with 16 bases between. In DNA form, the CDR3 reads TGTGCCAGCAGCGGGACTCAAGAACGTGTCGGGGAGCTGTTTTTT. Amino acid sequence: CASSGTQERVGELFF.

The chain is built from TRBV21-1 and TRBJ2-2; the table's D call, TRBD2, was not checked against the DNA. TRBV21-1 is flagged as a pseudogene. The CDR3 length is 13 residues. The CDR3 region is CASSKSGTGELFF. The CDR3 region has the DNA TGTGCCAGCAGCAAATCGGGGACCGGGGAGCTGTTTTTT.

This clone has only one observation. V and J are TRBV30 and TRBJ2-1; no firm D call. Trimming shortened V by 4 bases and J by 0 bases, and 10 bases separated the two germline ends. The length of the CDR3 is 14 residues. Looked up from germline, CDR1 is GTSNPN and CDR2 is SVGIG (reference sequence). CDR3 amino acids: CAWNYRSSYNEQFF. In nucleotides, the CDR3 is TGTGCCTGGAACTACCGGAGCTCCTACAATGAGCAGTTCTTC.

This clone was recorded a few times. The chain employs TRBV28 and TRBJ1-1; no firm D call. With 3 bases removed from V and 6 bases from J, the gap between germline ends came to 5 bases. CDR3 length: 11 amino acids. The germline gives CDR1 MDHEN, CDR2 SYDVKM. The DNA of the CDR3 is TGTGCCAGCAGTTTCCAGGCTGAAGCTTTCTTT. Translated: CASSFQAEAFF.

The J gene is TRBJ1-1, the V gene TRBV11-2; D is unresolved. Germline loops: CDR1 SGHAT, CDR2 FQNNGV. V was shortened by 6 bases and J by 1 base, with 15 bases between the two germline ends. The CDR3 loop spans 15 amino acids. The CDR3 spells CASRYRLKENTEAFF. CDR3 DNA: TGTGCCAGCAGGTACAGACTCAAGGAGAACACTGAAGCTTTCTTT.

This clone is a singleton in its sample. This sequence joins TRBV18 and TRBJ2-2, with TRBD2 matching over 8 bases. V gave up 3 bases and J gave up 4 bases; unmatched junction bases: 4. The CDR3 runs to 15 residues. CDR1 KGHSH and CDR2 LQKENI come from the germline V gene. CDR3 sequence: CASSPPTSATGELFF. The CDR3 DNA sequence: TGTGCCAGCTCACCCCCGACTAGCGCCACCGGGGAGCTGTTTTTT.

The CDR3 is CASSTGPPNEKLFF. CDR3 DNA sequence: TGTGCCAGCAGCACAGGGCCTCCTAATGAAAAACTGTTTTTT. This rearrangement joins TRBV28 to TRBJ1-4; D perhaps matches TRBD1 (6 bases). Between the trimmed V and J ends, which lost 6 bases and 3 bases, there was a span of 11 bases. Germline CDR1 is MDHEN and CDR2 is SYDVKM. The CDR3 has 14 residues.

The rearrangement links TRBV15 to TRBJ2-1; 10 nucleotides line up with TRBD2. Germline V gene lookup returns CDR1 LNHNV and CDR2 YYDKDF (reference sequence). V trimming: 1 base; J trimming: 7 bases; junction bases outside the gene matches: 10. The CDR3 runs 17 residues. The CDR3 bases are TGTGCCACCAGCAGAGCCCCAGCGGGAGGGCCGGGGAATGAGCAGTTCTTC. This codes for CATSRAPAGGPGNEQFF.

This clone was observed once. The chain couples TRBV7-2 to TRBJ1-6, with D maybe TRBD1 (6 bases). Trimming shortened V by 5 bases and J by 10 bases, and 12 bases separated the two germline ends. The CDR3 is 13 residues long. CDR1 SGHTA and CDR2 FQGNSA come from the germline V gene. CDR3 in amino acids: CASSLRDNSPLHF. CDR3 bases: TGTGCCAGCAGCCTCCGGGACAACTCACCCCTCCACTTT. The full variable domain, with the rest looked up from reference TRBV7-2 and TRBJ1-6, is GAGVSQSPSNKVTEKGKDVELRCDPISGHTALYWYRQSLGQGLEFLIYFQGNSAPDKSGLPSDRFSAERTGGSVSTLTIQRTQQEDSAVYLCASSLRDNSPLHFGNGTRLTVT.

This clone appeared once. The chain uses TRBV4-3 and TRBJ2-2; 12 bases map to TRBD2. In germline, CDR1 is LGHNA, CDR2 YSLEER. The V gene end was trimmed by 0 bases and the J gene end by 3 bases; junction bases not matched to a gene: 2. The CDR3 has 17 residues. The chain's CDR3 is CASSQETSGGYTGELFF. The CDR3 bases are TGCGCCAGCAGCCAAGAGACTAGCGGGGGTTACACCGGGGAGCTGTTTTTT.

This clone was observed a handful of times. The rearrangement links TRBV28 to TRBJ2-5; the D gene is possibly TRBD1 (5 bases). The CDR3 has 14 amino acids. Trimming removed 1 base at V and 5 bases at J, with 11 bases between. Looked up from germline, CDR1 is MDHEN and CDR2 is SYDVKM. The CDR3 sequence: CASSLLAGMETQYF. CDR3 sequence (DNA): TGTGCCAGCAGTTTATTGGCAGGGATGGAGACCCAGTACTTC.

V is TRBV18 and J is TRBJ1-1; D gene uncertain. Trimming took 1 base from V and 1 from J, leaving 4 bases between them. Germline CDR1 KGHSH, CDR2 LQKENI. The CDR3 runs 13 residues. DNA for the CDR3: TGTGCCAGCTCACCACAGGGGAACACTGAAGCTTTCTTT. It yields the protein CASSPQGNTEAFF.